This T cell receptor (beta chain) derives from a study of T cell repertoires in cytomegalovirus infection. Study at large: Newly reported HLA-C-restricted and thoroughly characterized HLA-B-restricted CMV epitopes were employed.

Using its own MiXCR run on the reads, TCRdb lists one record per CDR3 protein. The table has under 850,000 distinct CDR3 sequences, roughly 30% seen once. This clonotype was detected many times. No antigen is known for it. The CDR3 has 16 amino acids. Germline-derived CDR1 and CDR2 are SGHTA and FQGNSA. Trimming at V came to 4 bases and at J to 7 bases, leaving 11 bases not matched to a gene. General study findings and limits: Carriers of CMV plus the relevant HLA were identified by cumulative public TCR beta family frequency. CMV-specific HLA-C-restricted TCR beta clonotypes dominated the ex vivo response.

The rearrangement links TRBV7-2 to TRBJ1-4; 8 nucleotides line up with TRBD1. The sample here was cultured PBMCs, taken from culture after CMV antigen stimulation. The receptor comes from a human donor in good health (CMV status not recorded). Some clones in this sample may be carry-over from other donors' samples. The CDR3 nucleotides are TGTGCCAGCAGCTCCCCTTCAGGGGGCGAAGCTGAAAAACTGTTTTTT. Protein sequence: CASSSPSGGEAEKLFF. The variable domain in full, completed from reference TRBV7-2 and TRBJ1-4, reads GAGVSQSPSNKVTEKGKDVELRCDPISGHTALYWYRQSLGQGLEFLIYFQGNSAPDKSGLPSDRFSAERTGGSVSTLTIQRTQQEDSAVYLCASSSPSGGEAEKLFFGSGTQLSVL.